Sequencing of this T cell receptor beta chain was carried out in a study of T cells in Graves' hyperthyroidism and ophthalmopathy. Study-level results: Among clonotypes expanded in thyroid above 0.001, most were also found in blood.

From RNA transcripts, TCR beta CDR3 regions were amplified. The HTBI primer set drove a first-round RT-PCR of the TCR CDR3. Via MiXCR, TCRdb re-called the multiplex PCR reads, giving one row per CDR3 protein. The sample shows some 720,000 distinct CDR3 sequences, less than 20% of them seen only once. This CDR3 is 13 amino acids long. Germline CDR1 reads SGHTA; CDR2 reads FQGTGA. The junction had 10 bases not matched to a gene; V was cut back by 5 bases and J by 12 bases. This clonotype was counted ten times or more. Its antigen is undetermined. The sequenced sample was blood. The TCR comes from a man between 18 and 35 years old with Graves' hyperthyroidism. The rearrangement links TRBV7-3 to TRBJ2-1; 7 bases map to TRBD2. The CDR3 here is CASSPAREYRQFF. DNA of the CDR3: TGTGCCAGCAGCCCCGCGCGGGAGTATCGGCAGTTCTTC.